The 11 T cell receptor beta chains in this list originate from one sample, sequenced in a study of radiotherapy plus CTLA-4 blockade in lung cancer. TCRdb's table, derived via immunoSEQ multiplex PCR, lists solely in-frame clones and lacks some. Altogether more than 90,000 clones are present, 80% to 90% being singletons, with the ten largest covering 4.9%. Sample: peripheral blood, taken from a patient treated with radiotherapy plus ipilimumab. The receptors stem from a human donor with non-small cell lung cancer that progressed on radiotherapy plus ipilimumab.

The CDR3 sequence is CASSRTGEGAYEQYF. The CDR3 DNA follows: TGTGCCAGCAGCCGGACGGGAGAAGGGGCCTACGAGCAGTACTTC. The chain employs TRBV11-3 and TRBJ2-7; possibly TRBD2 for D (6 bases). Deletions cut 5 bases from V and 2 bases from J, with 16 bases between. There are 15 residues in the CDR3. Germline V gives CDR1 SGHNT, CDR2 YENEEA.

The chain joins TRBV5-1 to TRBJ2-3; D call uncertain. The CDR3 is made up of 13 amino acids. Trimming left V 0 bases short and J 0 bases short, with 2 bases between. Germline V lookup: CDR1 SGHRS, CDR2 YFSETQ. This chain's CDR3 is CASSLASTDTQYF. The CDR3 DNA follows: TGCGCCAGCAGCTTGGCCAGCACAGATACGCAGTATTTT.

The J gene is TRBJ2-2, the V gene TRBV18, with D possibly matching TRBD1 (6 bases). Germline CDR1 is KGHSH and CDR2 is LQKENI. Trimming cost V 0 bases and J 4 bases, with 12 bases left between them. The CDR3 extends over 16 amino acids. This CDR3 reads CASSPPGASTTGELFF. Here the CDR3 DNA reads TGTGCCAGCTCACCACCGGGGGCTTCTACCACCGGGGAGCTGTTTTTT.

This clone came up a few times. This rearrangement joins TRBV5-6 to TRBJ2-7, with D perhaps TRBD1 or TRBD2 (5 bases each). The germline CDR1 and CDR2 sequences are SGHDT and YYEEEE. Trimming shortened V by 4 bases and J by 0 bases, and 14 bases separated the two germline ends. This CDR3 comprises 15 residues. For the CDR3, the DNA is TGTGCCAGCAGCCTTGGTGGGACCAACTCCTACGAGCAGTACTTC. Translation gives CASSLGGTNSYEQYF.

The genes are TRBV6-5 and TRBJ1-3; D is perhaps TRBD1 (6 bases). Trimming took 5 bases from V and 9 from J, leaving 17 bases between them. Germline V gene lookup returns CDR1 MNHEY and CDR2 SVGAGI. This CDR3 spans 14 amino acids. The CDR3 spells CASSTSGGPGTIYF. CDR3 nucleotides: TGTGCCAGCAGTACCTCTGGGGGGCCAGGCACCATATATTTT.

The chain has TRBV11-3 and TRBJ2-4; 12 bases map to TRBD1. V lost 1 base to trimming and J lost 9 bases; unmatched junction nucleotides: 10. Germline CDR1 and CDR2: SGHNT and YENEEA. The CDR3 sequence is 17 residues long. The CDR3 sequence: CASSLASGTGGEVIQYF. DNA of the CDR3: TGTGCCAGCAGCTTAGCCTCCGGGACAGGGGGCGAAGTCATTCAGTACTTC.

The CDR3 sequence: CASSAGTGVNTEAFF. The CDR3 DNA is TGTGCCAGCAGCGCCGGGACAGGGGTGAACACTGAAGCTTTCTTT. The chain has TRBV5-6 and TRBJ1-1, with 10 bases aligning to TRBD1. Germline CDR1 is SGHDT and CDR2 is YYEEEE. The CDR3 loop spans 15 amino acids. Trimming removed 4 bases from V and 0 bases from J; junction bases left unmatched: 3.

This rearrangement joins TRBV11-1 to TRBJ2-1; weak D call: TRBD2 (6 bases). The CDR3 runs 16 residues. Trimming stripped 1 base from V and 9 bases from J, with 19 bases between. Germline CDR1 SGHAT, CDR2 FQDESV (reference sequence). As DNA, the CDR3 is TGTGCCAGCAGCTTAGGGCGGGACGGCGGGAAGGGTGAGCAGTTCTTC. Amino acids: CASSLGRDGGKGEQFF.

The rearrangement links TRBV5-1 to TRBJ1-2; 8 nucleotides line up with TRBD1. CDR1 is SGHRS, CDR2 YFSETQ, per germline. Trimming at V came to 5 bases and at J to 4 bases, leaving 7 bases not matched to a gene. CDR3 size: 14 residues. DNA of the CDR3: TGCGCCAGCAGGGAAACAGGGGGGCTCTATGGCTACACCTTC. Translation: CASRETGGLYGYTF.

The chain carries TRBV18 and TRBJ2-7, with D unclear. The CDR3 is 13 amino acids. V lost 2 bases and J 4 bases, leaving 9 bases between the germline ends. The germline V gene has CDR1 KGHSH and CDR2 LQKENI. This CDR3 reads CASSPSLDYEQYF. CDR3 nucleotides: TGTGCCAGCTCACCAAGTCTTGATTACGAGCAGTACTTC.

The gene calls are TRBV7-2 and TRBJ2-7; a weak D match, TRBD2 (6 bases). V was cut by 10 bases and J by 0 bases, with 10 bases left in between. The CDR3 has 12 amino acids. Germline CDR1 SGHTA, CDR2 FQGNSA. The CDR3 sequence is CATAGGSYEQYF. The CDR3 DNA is TGTGCCACAGCGGGTGGCTCCTACGAGCAGTACTTC.